This TCR beta chain was identified in a study of cytomegalovirus exposure and HLA in healthy donors. PCR involved 60 Vbeta and 13 Jbeta primers. Some clones are missing from TCRdb's copy, which holds only in-frame ones; the method was immunoSEQ multiplex PCR. The profile shows approximately 250,000 clones, approximately 78% of them singletons. The germline V gene encodes CDR1 SQVTM and CDR2 ANQGSEA. V was clipped by 2 bases and J by 0 bases, with 9 bases between them. CDR3 size: 14 residues. Study results and limitations: It was reported in a later analysis that an Asian-associated ancestry cluster showed fewer N-insertions than the 666-donor mean. DRB1 had the most TCR associations and HLA-C the fewest, a later analysis found, with rates varying by HLA locus. Later analysis demonstrated an association between a missense DCLRE1C variant and TCR beta V- and J-gene trimming.

Notes on this clone: What it recognizes is unknown.

V usage is TRBV29-1 and J usage is TRBJ2-3, with a tentative D call TRBD1 (5 bases). The source material was PBMCs. The receptor's source is a boy between 5 and 17 years old in good health and CMV-seronegative. The CDR3 region is CSVESRDSTDTQYF. CDR3 coding DNA: TGCAGCGTTGAAAGCAGGGATAGCACAGATACGCAGTATTTT.